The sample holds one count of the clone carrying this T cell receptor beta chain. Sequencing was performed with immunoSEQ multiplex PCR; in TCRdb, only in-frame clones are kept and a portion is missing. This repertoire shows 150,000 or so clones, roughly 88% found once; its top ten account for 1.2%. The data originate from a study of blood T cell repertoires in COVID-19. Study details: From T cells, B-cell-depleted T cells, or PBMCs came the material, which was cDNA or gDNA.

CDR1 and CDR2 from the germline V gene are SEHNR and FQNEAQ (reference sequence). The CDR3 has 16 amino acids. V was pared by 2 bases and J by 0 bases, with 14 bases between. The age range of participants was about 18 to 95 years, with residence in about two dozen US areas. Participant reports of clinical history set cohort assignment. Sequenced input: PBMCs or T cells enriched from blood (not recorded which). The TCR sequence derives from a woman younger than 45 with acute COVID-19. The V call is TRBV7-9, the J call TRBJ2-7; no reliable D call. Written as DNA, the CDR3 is TGTGCCAGCAGCTTACCCTCTCTTTCGGGCTCCTACGAGCAGTACTTC. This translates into CASSLPSLSGSYEQYF.